This T cell receptor (beta chain) was captured in a study of PD-1 blockade in mismatch repair-deficient tumors. Every patient had mismatch repair deficiency by PCR or immunohistochemistry. Sequencing was performed with immunoSEQ multiplex PCR; in TCRdb, only in-frame clones are kept and a portion is missing. The table lists 40,000 or so clones, roughly 84% of them singletons. V lost 6 bases and J lost 2; bases outside the gene matches: 3. The CDR3 consists of 15 residues. CDR1 and CDR2 from the germline V gene are SNHLY and FYNNEI. The chain links TRBV2 to TRBJ2-1, with 11 bases identical to TRBD2. Specimen: PBMCs, collected 38 weeks after starting pembrolizumab. The clonotype was recovered from an adult with mismatch repair-deficient cancer. DNA for the CDR3: TGTGCCAGCAGCGTAGCGGGAGGGCCCTACAATGAGCAGTTCTTC. Residues: CASSVAGGPYNEQFF.